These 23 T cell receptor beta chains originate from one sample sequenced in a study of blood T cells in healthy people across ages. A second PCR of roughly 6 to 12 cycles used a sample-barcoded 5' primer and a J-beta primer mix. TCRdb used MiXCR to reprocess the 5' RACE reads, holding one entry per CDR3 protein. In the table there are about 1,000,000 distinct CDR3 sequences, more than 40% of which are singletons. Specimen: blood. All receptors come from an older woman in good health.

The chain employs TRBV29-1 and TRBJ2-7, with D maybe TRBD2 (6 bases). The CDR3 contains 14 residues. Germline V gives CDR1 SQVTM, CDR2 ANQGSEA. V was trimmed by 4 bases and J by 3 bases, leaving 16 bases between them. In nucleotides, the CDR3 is TGCAGCGTTGTTCTTCTCGAGCGGGTCTACGAGCAGTACTTC. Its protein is CSVVLLERVYEQYF.

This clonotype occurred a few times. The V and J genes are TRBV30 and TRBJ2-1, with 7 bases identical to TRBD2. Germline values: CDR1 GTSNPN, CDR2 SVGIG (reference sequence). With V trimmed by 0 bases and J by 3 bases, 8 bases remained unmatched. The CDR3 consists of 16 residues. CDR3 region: CAWSVAVTSIYNEQFF. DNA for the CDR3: TGTGCCTGGAGTGTAGCAGTGACTAGCATCTACAATGAGCAGTTCTTC.

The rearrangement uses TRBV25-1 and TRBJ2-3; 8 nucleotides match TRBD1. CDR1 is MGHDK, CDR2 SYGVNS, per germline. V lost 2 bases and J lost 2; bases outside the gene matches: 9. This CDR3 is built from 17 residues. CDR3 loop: CASSEGFGTGPTDTQYF. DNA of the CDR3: TGTGCCAGCAGTGAAGGCTTCGGGACAGGCCCCACAGATACGCAGTATTTT.

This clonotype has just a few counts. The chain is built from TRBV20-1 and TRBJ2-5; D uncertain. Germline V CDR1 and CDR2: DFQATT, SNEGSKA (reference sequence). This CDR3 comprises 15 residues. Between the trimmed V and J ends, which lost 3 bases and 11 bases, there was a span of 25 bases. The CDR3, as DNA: TGCAGTGCTAGCCCCGGCAGGCGGAATACCGGTGAGCAGTACTTC. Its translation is CSASPGRRNTGEQYF.

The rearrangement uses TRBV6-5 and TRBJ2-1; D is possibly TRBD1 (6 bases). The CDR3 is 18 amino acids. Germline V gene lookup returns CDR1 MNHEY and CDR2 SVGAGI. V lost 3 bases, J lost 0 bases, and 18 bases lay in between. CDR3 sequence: CASSYSRTDPSSYNEQFF. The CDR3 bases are TGTGCCAGCAGTTATTCTAGGACAGATCCGAGCTCCTACAATGAGCAGTTCTTC.

The CDR3 region is CASSLHGQGAYEQYF. As DNA, the CDR3 is TGTGCCAGCAGTCTCCATGGACAGGGGGCCTACGAGCAGTACTTC. J is TRBJ2-7 and V is TRBV12-3 or TRBV12-4; 10 bases match TRBD1. The CDR3 runs to 15 residues. The ends lost 5 bases at V and 2 bases at J; junction bases unmatched: 6.

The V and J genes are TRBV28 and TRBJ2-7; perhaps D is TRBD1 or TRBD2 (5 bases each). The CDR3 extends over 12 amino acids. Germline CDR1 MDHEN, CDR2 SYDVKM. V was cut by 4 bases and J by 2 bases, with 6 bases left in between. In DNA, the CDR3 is TGTGCCAGCAGTTGGGGACCCTACGAGCAGTACTTC. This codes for CASSWGPYEQYF.

The CDR3 DNA follows: TGTGCCACCAGCGGGGACAGGGGGTCATACGAGCAGTACTTC. Translating gives CATSGDRGSYEQYF. The V call is TRBV15, the J call TRBJ2-7, with 11 bases that match TRBD1. Germline-derived CDR1 and CDR2 are LNHNV and YYDKDF (reference sequence). The CDR3 covers 14 residues. Trimming cost V 5 bases and J 4 bases; bases outside gene matches: 4. Full variable domain (outside the CDR3, taken from reference TRBV15 and TRBJ2-7): DAMVIQNPRYQVTQFGKPVTLSCSQTLNHNVMYWYQQKSSQAPKLLFHYYDKDFNNEADTPDNFQSRRPNTSFCFLDIRSPGLGDTAMYLCATSGDRGSYEQYFGPGTRLTVT.

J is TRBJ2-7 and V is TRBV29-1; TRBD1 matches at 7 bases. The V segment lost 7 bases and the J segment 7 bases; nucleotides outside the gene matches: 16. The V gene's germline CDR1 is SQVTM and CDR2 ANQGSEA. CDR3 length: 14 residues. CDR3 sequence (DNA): TGCAGCGCCCGGGACAGAGCGAACACCGGGGAGCAGTACTTC. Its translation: CSARDRANTGEQYF.

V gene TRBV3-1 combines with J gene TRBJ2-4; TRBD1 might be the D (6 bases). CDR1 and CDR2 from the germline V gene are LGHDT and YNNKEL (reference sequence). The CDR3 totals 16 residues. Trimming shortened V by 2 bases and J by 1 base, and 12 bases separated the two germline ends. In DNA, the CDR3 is TGTGCCAGCAGCCAATTTCTCGGACAGGCCAAAAACATTCAGTACTTC. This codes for CASSQFLGQAKNIQYF.

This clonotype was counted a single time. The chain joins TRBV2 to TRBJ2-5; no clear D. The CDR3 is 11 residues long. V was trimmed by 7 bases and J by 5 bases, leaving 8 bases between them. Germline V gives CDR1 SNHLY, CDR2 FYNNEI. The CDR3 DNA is TGTGCCAGCAACAGATATGAGACCCAGTACTTC. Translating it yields CASNRYETQYF.

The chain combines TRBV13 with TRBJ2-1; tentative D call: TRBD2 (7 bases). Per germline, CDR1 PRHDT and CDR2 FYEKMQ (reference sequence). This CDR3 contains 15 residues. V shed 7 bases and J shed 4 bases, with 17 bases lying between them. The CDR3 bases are TGTGCCAGCATCGGGAGGCAGGGGACTTACAATGAGCAGTTCTTC. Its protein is CASIGRQGTYNEQFF.

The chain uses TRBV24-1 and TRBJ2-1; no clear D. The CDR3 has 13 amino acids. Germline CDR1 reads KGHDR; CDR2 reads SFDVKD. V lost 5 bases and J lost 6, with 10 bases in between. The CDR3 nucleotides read TGTGCCACCAGTGCCGGTATAGTCAATGAGCAGTTCTTC. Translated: CATSAGIVNEQFF.

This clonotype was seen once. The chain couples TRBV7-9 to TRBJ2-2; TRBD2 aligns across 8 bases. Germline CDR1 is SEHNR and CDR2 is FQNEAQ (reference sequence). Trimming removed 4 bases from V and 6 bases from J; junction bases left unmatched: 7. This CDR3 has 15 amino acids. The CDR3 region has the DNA TGTGCCAGCAGCTCGACGGGACTAGGACCCGGGGAGCTGTTTTTT. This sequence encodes CASSSTGLGPGELFF. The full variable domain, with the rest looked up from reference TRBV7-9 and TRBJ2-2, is DTGVSQNPRHKITKRGQNVTFRCDPISEHNRLYWYRQTLGQGPEFLTYFQNEAQLEKSRLLSDRFSAERPKGSFSTLEIQRTEQGDSAMYLCASSSTGLGPGELFFGEGSRLTVL.

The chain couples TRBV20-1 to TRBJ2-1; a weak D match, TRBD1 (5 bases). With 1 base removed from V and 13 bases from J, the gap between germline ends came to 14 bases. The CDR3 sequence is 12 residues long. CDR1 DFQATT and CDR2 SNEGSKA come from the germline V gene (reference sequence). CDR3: CSARGTMETQFF. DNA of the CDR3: TGCAGTGCTAGAGGGACAATGGAGACCCAGTTCTTC.

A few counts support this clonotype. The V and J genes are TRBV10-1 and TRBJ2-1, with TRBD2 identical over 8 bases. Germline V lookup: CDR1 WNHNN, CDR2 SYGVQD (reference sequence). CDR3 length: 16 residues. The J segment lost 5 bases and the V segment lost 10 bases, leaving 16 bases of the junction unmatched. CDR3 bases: TGCGCCATCAGAGGGGGTTTTAGCGGGAAAGACAATGAGCAGTTCTTC. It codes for CAIRGGFSGKDNEQFF.

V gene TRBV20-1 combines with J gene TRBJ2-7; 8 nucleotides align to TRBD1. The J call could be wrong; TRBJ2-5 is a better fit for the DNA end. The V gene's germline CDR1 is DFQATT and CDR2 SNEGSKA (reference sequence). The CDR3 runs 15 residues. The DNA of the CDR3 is TGCAGTGCTAGAGGACCCAGGGGGCTGGTGGAGACCCAGTACTTC. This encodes CSARGPRGLVETQYF.

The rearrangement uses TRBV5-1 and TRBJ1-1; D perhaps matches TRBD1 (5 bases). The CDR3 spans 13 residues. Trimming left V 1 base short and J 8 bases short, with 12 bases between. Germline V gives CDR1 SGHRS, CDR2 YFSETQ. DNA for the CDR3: TGCGCCAGCAGCTTGCAGGGACCGAACGAAGCTTTCTTT. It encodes CASSLQGPNEAFF.

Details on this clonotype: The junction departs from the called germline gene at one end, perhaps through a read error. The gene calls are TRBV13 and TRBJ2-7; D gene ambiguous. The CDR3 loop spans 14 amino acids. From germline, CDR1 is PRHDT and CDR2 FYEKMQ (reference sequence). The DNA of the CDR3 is TGTGCCGGCAGCCCAGCAAACAACCTCTACGAGCAGTACTTC. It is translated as CAGSPANNLYEQYF.

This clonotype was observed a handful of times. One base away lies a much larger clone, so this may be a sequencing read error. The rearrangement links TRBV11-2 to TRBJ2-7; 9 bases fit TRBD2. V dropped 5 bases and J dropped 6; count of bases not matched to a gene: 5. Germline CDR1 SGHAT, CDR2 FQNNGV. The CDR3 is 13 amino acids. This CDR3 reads CASSPGLAFEQYF. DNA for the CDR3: TGTGCCAGCAGCCCGGGACTAGCCTTCGAGCAGTACTTC.

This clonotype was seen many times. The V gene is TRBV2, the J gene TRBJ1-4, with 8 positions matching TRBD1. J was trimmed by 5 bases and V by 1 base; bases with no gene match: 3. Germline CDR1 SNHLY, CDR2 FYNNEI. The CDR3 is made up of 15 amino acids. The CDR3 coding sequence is TGTGCCAGCAGTGAAGAGGACAGGGCGAATGAAAAACTGTTTTTT. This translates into CASSEEDRANEKLFF.

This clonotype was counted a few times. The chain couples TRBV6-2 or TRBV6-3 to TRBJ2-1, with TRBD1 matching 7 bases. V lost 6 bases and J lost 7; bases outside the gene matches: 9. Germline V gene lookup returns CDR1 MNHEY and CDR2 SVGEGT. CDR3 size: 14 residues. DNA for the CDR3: TGTGCCAGCAGCCTAACAGGGGCGAGGAATGAGCAGTTCTTC. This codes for CASSLTGARNEQFF.

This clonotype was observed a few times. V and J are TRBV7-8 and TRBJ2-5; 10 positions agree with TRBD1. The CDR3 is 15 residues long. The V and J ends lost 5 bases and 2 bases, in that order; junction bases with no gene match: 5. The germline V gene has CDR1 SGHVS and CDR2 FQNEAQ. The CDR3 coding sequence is TGTGCCAGCAGCGTCCGGACAGGGGGGCAAGAGACCCAGTACTTC. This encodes CASSVRTGGQETQYF.